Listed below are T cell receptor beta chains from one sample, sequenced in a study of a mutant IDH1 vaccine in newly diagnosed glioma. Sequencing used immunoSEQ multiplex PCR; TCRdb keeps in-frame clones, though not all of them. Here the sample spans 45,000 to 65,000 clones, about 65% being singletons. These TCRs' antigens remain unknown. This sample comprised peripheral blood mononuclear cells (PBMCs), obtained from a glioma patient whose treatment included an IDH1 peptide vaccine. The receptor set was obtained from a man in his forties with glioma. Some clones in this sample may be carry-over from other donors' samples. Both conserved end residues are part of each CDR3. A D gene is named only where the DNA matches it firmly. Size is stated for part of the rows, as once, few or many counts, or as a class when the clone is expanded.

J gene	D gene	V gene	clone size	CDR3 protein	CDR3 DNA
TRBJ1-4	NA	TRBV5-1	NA	CASSLGTVSNEKLFF	TGCGCCAGCAGCTTGGGGACAGTCTCTAATGAAAAACTGTTTTTT
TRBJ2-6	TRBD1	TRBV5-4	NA	CASSRGQGNSGANVLTF	TGTGCCAGCAGCCGAGGACAGGGAAACTCTGGGGCCAACGTCCTGACTTTC
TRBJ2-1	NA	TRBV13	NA	CASSLAGAYNEQFF	TGTGCCAGCAGCTTAGCGGGGGCTTACAATGAGCAGTTCTTC
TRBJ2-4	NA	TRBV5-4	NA	CASSGGGVEAKNIQYF	TGTGCCAGCAGCGGAGGGGGGGTGGAGGCCAAAAACATTCAGTACTTC
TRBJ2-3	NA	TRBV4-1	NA	CASSQDKGLASDTQYF	TGCGCCAGCAGCCAAGATAAGGGGCTAGCTTCAGATACGCAGTATTTT
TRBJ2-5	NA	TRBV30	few	CAWSVGKTQYF	TGTGCCTGGAGTGTAGGAAAGACCCAGTACTTC
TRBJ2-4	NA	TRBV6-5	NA	CASSYGPKNIQYF	TGTGCCAGCAGTTACGGTCCGAAAAACATTCAGTACTTC
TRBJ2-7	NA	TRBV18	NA	CASSPPTVPREQYF	TGTGCCAGCTCACCACCGACAGTTCCTCGGGAGCAGTACTTC
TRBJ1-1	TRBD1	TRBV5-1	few	CASSERTGYKDTEAFF	TGCGCCAGCAGCGAACGGACAGGTTATAAGGACACTGAAGCTTTCTTT
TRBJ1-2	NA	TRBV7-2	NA	CASSLQGQTNYGYTF	TGTGCCAGCAGCTTACAGGGGCAGACCAACTATGGCTACACCTTC